A single sample is the source of the 22 T cell receptor beta chains below, sequenced in a study of blood T cell repertoires in COVID-19. Sequenced by immunoSEQ multiplex PCR; TCRdb stores in-frame clones only, minus some. Here the sample spans 230,000 or so clones, under 90% being singletons. The sequenced sample consisted of peripheral blood. The receptors stem from a man aged 25-45 years with active or convalescent COVID-19.

This clone is a singleton in its sample. The J gene is TRBJ1-3, the V gene TRBV28, with a possible D match to TRBD1 (5 bases). This CDR3 has 15 amino acids. In germline, CDR1 is MDHEN, CDR2 SYDVKM. Trimming left V 6 bases short and J 3 bases short, with 15 bases between. CDR3 nucleotide sequence: TGTGCCAGCAGACCCGTGGGGCCTCGTGGAAACACCATATATTTT. It codes for CASRPVGPRGNTIYF.

Only a few counts were recorded for this clone. The chain uses TRBV11-2 and TRBJ2-5; D might be TRBD2 (5 bases). Trimming shortened V by 0 bases and J by 5 bases, and 13 bases separated the two germline ends. CDR1 and CDR2 from the germline V gene are SGHAT and FQNNGV. The CDR3 has 15 amino acids. The CDR3 loop reads CASSLEDSRAETQYF. Written as DNA, the CDR3 is TGTGCCAGCAGCTTAGAGGACTCGCGGGCGGAGACCCAGTACTTC.

There are a few counts of this clone. The V gene is TRBV19, the J gene TRBJ1-5; 12 bases agree with TRBD1. The CDR3 length is 18 residues. Germline V lookup: CDR1 LNHDA, CDR2 SQIVND (reference sequence). The junction had 13 bases not matched to a gene; V was cut back by 5 bases and J by 5 bases. This CDR3 reads CASSPPRGQGALDQPQHF. In DNA form, the CDR3 reads TGTGCCAGTAGTCCTCCTAGGGGACAGGGGGCTCTGGATCAGCCCCAGCATTTT. Supplemented by reference TRBV19 and TRBJ1-5, the full variable domain reads DGGITQSPKYLFRKEGQNVTLSCEQNLNHDAMYWYRQDPGQGLRLIYYSQIVNDFQKGDIAEGYSVSREKKESFPLTVTSAQKNPTAFYLCASSPPRGQGALDQPQHFGDGTRLSIL.

This rearrangement joins TRBV9 to TRBJ2-7; 7 bases are a match to TRBD2. Germline V CDR1 and CDR2: SGDLS, YYNGEE. This CDR3 spans 15 amino acids. Losses at the gene ends were 0 bases for V and 2 bases for J; bases not matched to a gene: 5. The CDR3 region is CASSVGGGVTYEQYF. The CDR3 bases are TGTGCCAGCAGCGTAGGTGGGGGGGTGACCTACGAGCAGTACTTC.

This rearrangement joins TRBV28 to TRBJ1-2; 8 positions match TRBD1. The junction had 14 bases not matched to a gene; V was cut back by 7 bases and J by 4 bases. This CDR3 spans 16 amino acids. Germline V lookup: CDR1 MDHEN, CDR2 SYDVKM. CDR3 sequence reads: CASITQGATGSYGYTF. The CDR3 nucleotides read TGTGCCAGCATCACTCAGGGGGCTACAGGGAGCTATGGCTACACCTTC.

The chain joins TRBV18 to TRBJ2-7; TRBD2 matches at 11 bases. The CDR3 totals 15 residues. V was clipped by 0 bases and J by 8 bases; unmatched bases: 6. Germline values: CDR1 KGHSH, CDR2 LQKENI. CDR3 coding DNA: TGTGCCAGCTCACCACCTAGCGGGAGGGATGGGAAGCAGTACTTC. It specifies CASSPPSGRDGKQYF.

The CDR3 is CASSPGQGLEETQYF. CDR3 coding DNA: TGCGCCAGCAGCCCTGGACAGGGCCTGGAAGAGACCCAGTACTTC. The J gene is TRBJ2-5, the V gene TRBV5-1; 8 bases fit TRBD1. CDR1 and CDR2 from the germline V gene are SGHRS and YFSETQ. Unmatched junction bases numbered 8, after V lost 4 bases and J lost 3 bases. The CDR3 extends over 15 amino acids.

This chain joins TRBV7-9 and TRBJ1-2; tentative D call: TRBD1 (5 bases). The length of the CDR3 is 13 residues. CDR1 and CDR2 from the germline V gene are SEHNR and FQNEAQ (reference sequence). V lost 3 bases and J lost 8, with 13 bases in between. The CDR3, as DNA: TGTGCCAGCAGCTTCGGGCAGGGCGAGGGCTACACCTTC. It is translated as CASSFGQGEGYTF.

The chain employs TRBV12-2 and TRBJ1-1. TRBV12-2 is annotated as a pseudogene. The CDR3 has 19 amino acids. CDR3 region: CASRLDPPYAGSPNTEAFF. For the CDR3, the DNA is TGTGCAAGTCGCTTAGACCCCCCTTACGCGGGCAGTCCGAACACTGAAGCTTTCTTT.

The V gene is TRBV19, the J gene TRBJ2-4; 12 bases align to TRBD2. The CDR3 consists of 16 residues. Germline values: CDR1 LNHDA, CDR2 SQIVND (reference sequence). The junction had 7 bases not matched to a gene; V was cut back by 2 bases and J by 8 bases. The chain's CDR3 is CASSIQLAGGRDIQYF. Written as DNA, the CDR3 is TGTGCCAGTAGTATACAGCTAGCGGGAGGGAGGGACATTCAGTACTTC.

This chain links TRBV2 with TRBJ2-1; D is undetermined. Trimming removed 3 bases at V and 4 bases at J, with 7 bases between. In germline, CDR1 is SNHLY, CDR2 FYNNEI. CDR3 length equals 13 residues. CDR3: CASSEANYNEQFF. The CDR3, as DNA: TGTGCCAGCAGTGAGGCCAATTACAATGAGCAGTTCTTC. The full variable domain, rest sourced from reference TRBV2 and TRBJ2-1, is EPEVTQTPSHQVTQMGQEVILRCVPISNHLYFYWYRQILGQKVEFLVSFYNNEISEKSEIFDDQFSVERPDGSNFTLKIRSTKLEDSAMYFCASSEANYNEQFFGPGTRLTVL.

This chain links TRBV6-2 or TRBV6-3 with TRBJ2-4; a possible D gene is TRBD1 (5 bases). Germline values: CDR1 MNHEY, CDR2 SVGEGT. The CDR3 consists of 12 residues. V was shortened by 5 bases and J by 8 bases, with 10 bases between the two germline ends. DNA for the CDR3: TGTGCCAGCAGTCAAGGGGAAGACATTCAGTACTTC. It translates to CASSQGEDIQYF.

The chain recombines TRBV21-1 with TRBJ2-7; the D call TRBD1 from the table was never checked on the DNA. TRBV21-1 is a documented pseudogene. The CDR3 sequence is 14 residues long. CDR3 in amino acids: CASSNWDSSYEQYF. CDR3 sequence (DNA): TGTGCCAGCAGCAATTGGGACAGCTCCTACGAGCAGTACTTC.

The chain joins TRBV29-1 to TRBJ2-1, with TRBD1 identical over 7 bases. This CDR3 is built from 16 residues. V shed 2 bases, J shed 4 bases, and the junction held 11 bases outside the gene matches. The germline V gene has CDR1 SQVTM and CDR2 ANQGSEA. CDR3 sequence: CSVESSGTATYNEQFF. The CDR3 DNA follows: TGCAGCGTTGAATCTTCGGGGACAGCTACTTACAATGAGCAGTTCTTC.

This clone occurred a few times. The DNA is omitted, as the CDR3 cannot be located on it reliably, and the CDR3 follows TCRdb's listing. This chain joins TRBV6-2 or TRBV6-3 and TRBJ1-5; TRBD1, the table's D call, was not compared with the DNA. Germline V gives CDR1 MNHEY, CDR2 SVGEGT. Both ends counted, the CDR3 spans 16 residues. CDR3: CASSTSDRGPGQPQHF.

The chain carries TRBV7-2 and TRBJ2-7, with 12 bases lining up with TRBD1. J was trimmed by 2 bases and V by 5 bases; bases with no gene match: 4. The CDR3 is 15 amino acids. Germline CDR1 reads SGHTA; CDR2 reads FQGNSA. The DNA for the CDR3 is TGTGCCAGCAGCGTCCGGGACAGGGGGCCCTACGAGCAGTACTTC. Protein product: CASSVRDRGPYEQYF.

J is TRBJ2-7 and V is TRBV10-3; no clear D gene. CDR3 length: 13 residues. CDR1 ENHRY and CDR2 SYGVKD come from the germline V gene. V was shortened by 4 bases and J by 4 bases, with 11 bases between the two germline ends. CDR3 sequence reads: CAISVGRPYEQYF. Written as DNA, the CDR3 is TGTGCCATCAGTGTGGGCAGGCCTTACGAGCAGTACTTC.

V usage is TRBV7-2 and J usage is TRBJ1-1; TRBD1 aligns across 9 bases. V shed 0 bases, J shed 7 bases, and the junction held 9 bases outside the gene matches. This CDR3 comprises 16 residues. Per germline, CDR1 SGHTA and CDR2 FQGNSA. The CDR3 loop is CASSLAPGTGSGEAFF. CDR3 nucleotides: TGTGCCAGCAGCTTAGCCCCCGGGACAGGGAGTGGTGAAGCTTTCTTT. Variable domain in full (rest from reference TRBV7-2 and TRBJ1-1): GAGVSQSPSNKVTEKGKDVELRCDPISGHTALYWYRQSLGQGLEFLIYFQGNSAPDKSGLPSDRFSAERTGGSVSTLTIQRTQQEDSAVYLCASSLAPGTGSGEAFFGQGTRLTVV.

The chain combines TRBV28 with TRBJ2-1, with 9 bases aligning to TRBD1. Trimming at V came to 2 bases and at J to 7 bases, leaving 6 bases not matched to a gene. CDR1 is MDHEN and CDR2 is SYDVKM in the germline V gene. The CDR3 is made up of 15 amino acids. CDR3 sequence reads: CASSLGGTGSNEQFF. Here the CDR3 DNA reads TGTGCCAGCAGTTTAGGTGGGACAGGGAGTAATGAGCAGTTCTTC.

The chain employs TRBV5-4 and TRBJ2-1, with D possibly matching TRBD1 (6 bases). CDR1 is SGHNT and CDR2 is YYREEE in the germline V gene (reference sequence). The V end was cut by 1 base, the J end by 8 bases, with 16 bases between. The CDR3 runs to 15 residues. For the CDR3, the DNA is TGTGCCAGCAGCTTGACGGGACACTCTAACGATGAGCAGTTCTTC. Encoded protein: CASSLTGHSNDEQFF.

The chain carries TRBV7-2 and TRBJ2-1, with a tentative D call TRBD1 (6 bases). The CDR3 is made up of 15 amino acids. The germline V gene encodes CDR1 SGHTA and CDR2 FQGNSA. The germline V and J ends were trimmed by 4 bases and 2 bases, with 12 bases remaining between them. CDR3 sequence (DNA): TGTGCCAGCAGCTCCGGACAGTCGCCCTACAATGAGCAGTTCTTC. Encoded protein: CASSSGQSPYNEQFF.

This clone was seen a single time. V and J are TRBV5-6 and TRBJ2-3, with a possible D match to TRBD2 (5 bases). Germline-derived CDR1 and CDR2 are SGHDT and YYEEEE. This CDR3 region has 17 residues. V gave up 6 bases and J gave up 6 bases, with 26 bases separating them. CDR3 sequence reads: CASTPMALASYGDTQYF. The CDR3 DNA reads TGTGCCAGCACCCCCATGGCCTTAGCGTCTTATGGGGATACGCAGTATTTT.